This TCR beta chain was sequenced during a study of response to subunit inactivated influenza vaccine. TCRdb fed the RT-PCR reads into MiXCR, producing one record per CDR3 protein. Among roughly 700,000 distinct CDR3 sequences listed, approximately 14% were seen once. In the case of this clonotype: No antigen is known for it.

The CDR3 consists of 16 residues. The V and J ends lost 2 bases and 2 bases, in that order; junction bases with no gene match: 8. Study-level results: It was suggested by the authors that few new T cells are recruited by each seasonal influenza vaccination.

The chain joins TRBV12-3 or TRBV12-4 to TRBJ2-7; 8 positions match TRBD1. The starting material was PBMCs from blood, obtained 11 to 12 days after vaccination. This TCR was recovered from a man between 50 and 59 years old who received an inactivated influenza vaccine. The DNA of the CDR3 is TGTGCCAGCAGTTTAAGTGGGGGACAGGTACCCTACGAGCAGTACTTC. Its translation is CASSLSGGQVPYEQYF.